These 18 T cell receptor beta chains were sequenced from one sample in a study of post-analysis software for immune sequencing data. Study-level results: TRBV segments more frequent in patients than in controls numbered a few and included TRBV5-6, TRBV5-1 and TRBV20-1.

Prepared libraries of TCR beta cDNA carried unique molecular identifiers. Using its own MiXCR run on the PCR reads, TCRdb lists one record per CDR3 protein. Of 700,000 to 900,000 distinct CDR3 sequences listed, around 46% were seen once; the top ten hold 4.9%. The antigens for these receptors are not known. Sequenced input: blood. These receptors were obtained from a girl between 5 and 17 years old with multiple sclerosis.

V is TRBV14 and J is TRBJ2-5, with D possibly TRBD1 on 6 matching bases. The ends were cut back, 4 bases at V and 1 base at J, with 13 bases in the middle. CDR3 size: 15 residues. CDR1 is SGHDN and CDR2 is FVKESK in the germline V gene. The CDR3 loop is CASSLYRVGQETQYF. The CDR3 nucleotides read TGTGCCAGCAGCCTCTACAGGGTAGGCCAAGAGACCCAGTACTTC.

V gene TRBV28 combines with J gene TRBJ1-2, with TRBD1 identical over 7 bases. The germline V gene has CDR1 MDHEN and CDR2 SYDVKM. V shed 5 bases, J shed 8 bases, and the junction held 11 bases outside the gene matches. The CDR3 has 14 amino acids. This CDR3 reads CASSEGDSALGYTF. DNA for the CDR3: TGTGCCAGCAGTGAGGGGGACAGCGCCCTGGGCTACACCTTC.

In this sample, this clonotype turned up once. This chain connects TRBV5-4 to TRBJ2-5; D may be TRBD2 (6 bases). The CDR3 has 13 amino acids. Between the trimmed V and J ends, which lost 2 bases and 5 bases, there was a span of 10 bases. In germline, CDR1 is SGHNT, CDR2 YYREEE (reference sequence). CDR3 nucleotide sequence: TGTGCCAGCAGCTTCGGGGGAATGGAGACCCAGTACTTC. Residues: CASSFGGMETQYF.

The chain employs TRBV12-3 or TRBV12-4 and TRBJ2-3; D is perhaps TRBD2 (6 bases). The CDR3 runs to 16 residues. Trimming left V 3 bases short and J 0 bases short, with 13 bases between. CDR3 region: CASSFGEVQSTDTQYF. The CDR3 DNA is TGTGCCAGCAGTTTTGGGGAGGTACAGAGCACAGATACGCAGTATTTT.

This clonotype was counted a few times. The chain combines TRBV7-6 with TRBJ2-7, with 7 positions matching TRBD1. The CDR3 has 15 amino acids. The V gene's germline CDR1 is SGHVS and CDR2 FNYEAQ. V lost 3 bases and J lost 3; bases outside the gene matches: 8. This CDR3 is CASSFRRQGIYEQYF. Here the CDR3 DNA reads TGTGCCAGCAGCTTCCGGAGACAGGGCATCTACGAGCAGTACTTC.

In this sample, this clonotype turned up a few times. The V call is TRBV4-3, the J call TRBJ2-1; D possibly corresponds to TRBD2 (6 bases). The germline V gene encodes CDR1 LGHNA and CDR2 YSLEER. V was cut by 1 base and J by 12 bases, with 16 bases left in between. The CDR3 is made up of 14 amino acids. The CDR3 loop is CASSQVLADYPQFF. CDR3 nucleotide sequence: TGCGCCAGCAGCCAAGTGTTAGCGGACTACCCGCAGTTCTTC.

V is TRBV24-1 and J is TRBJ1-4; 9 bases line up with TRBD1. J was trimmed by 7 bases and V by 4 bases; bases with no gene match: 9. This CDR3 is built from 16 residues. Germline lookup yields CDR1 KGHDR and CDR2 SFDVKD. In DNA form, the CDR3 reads TGTGCCACCAGTGAAGGCCTGACAGGGGGTGGTGAAAAACTGTTTTTT. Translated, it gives CATSEGLTGGGEKLFF.

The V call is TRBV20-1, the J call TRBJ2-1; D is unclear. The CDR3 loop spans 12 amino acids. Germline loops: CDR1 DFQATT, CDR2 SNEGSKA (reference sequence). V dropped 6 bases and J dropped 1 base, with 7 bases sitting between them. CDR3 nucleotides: TGCAGTGCAGAAATATCCTACAATGAGCAGTTCTTC. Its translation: CSAEISYNEQFF.

This CDR3 reads CSVAPRGAEAFF. As DNA, the CDR3 is TGCAGCGTTGCCCCCCGTGGCGCTGAAGCTTTCTTT. The chain carries TRBV29-1 and TRBJ1-1, with unresolved D. This CDR3 has 12 residues. V was clipped by 4 bases and J by 6 bases, with 12 bases between them. Germline loops: CDR1 SQVTM, CDR2 ANQGSEA.

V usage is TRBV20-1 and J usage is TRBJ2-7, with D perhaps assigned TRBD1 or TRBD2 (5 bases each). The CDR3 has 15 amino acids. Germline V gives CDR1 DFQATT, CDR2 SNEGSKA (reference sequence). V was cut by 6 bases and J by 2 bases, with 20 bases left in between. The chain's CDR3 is CSAYRPEGRTYEQYF. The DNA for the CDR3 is TGCAGTGCCTACAGGCCCGAGGGAAGGACCTACGAGCAGTACTTC.

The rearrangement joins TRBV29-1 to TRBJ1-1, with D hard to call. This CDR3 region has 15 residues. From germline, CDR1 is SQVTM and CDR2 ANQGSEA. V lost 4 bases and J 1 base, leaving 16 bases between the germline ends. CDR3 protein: CSVADRYDRNTEAFF. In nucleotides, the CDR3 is TGCAGCGTTGCCGACCGGTACGATAGGAACACTGAAGCTTTCTTT.

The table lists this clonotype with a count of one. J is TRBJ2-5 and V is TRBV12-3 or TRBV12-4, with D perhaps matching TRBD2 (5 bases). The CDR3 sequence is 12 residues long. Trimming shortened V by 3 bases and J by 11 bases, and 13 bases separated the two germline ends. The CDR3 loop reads CASSFALGAQYF. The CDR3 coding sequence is TGTGCCAGCAGTTTTGCCCTGGGAGCGCAGTACTTC.

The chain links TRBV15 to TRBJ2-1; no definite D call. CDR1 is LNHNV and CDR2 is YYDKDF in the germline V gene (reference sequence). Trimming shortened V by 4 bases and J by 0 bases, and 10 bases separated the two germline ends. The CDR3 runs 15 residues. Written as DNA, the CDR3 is TGTGCCACCAGCATAGACACGAGCTCCTACAATGAGCAGTTCTTC. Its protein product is CATSIDTSSYNEQFF. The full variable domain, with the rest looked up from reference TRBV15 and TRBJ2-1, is DAMVIQNPRYQVTQFGKPVTLSCSQTLNHNVMYWYQQKSSQAPKLLFHYYDKDFNNEADTPDNFQSRRPNTSFCFLDIRSPGLGDTAMYLCATSIDTSSYNEQFFGPGTRLTVL.

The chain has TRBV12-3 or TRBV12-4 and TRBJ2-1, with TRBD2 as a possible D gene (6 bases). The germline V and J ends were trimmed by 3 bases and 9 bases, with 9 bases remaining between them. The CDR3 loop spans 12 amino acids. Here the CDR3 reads CASSFRRGEQFF. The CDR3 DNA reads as TGTGCCAGCAGTTTTCGGCGGGGTGAGCAGTTCTTC.

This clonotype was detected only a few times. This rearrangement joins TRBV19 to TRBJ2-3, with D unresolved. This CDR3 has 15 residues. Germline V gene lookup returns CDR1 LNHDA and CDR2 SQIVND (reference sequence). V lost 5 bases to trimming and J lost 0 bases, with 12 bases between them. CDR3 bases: TGTGCCAGTAGTTGGACCCGTGCTAGCACAGATACGCAGTATTTT. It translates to CASSWTRASTDTQYF.

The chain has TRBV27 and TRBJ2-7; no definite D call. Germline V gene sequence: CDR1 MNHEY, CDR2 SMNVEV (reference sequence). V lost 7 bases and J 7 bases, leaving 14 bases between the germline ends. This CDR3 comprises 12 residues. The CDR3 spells CASMGPPREQYF. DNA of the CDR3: TGTGCCAGCATGGGCCCCCCTAGGGAGCAGTACTTC.

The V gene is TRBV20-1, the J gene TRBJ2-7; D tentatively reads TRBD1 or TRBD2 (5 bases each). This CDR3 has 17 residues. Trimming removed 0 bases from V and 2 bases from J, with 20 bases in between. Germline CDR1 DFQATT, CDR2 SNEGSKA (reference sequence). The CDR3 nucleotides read TGCAGTGCTAGAGAATGGGGTTGGGGGAGTAGGACCTACGAGCAGTACTTC. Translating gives CSAREWGWGSRTYEQYF.

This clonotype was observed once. CDR3 sequence (DNA): TGTGCCAGCAGCTTAGAGTTTAGCGGAAATGCACCTGATACGCAGTATTTT. Residues: CASSLEFSGNAPDTQYF. The V call is TRBV7-9, the J call TRBJ2-3; a possible D gene is TRBD2 (6 bases). CDR3 length equals 17 residues. The ends were cut back, 1 base at V and 6 bases at J, with 20 bases in the middle. The V gene's germline CDR1 is SEHNR and CDR2 FQNEAQ (reference sequence).